The 25 T cell receptor beta chains in this list originate from one sample, sequenced in a study of OX40 agonist ivuxolimab in advanced cancers. Repertoires were generated with immunoSEQ multiplex PCR, while TCRdb's copy carries only in-frame clones and drops some. The profile shows 81,000 or so clones, 88% of them singletons. The sequencing used CD4+ or CD8+ T cells sorted from blood, collected in a trial of the OX40 agonist ivuxolimab. The receptors were sampled from an adult with an advanced solid tumor such as melanoma, head and neck, liver or kidney cancer.

The chain has TRBV4-3 and TRBJ2-7, with D perhaps given as TRBD1 or TRBD2 (5 bases each). V dropped 0 bases and J dropped 0 bases, with 9 bases sitting between them. This CDR3 has 15 amino acids. CDR1 LGHNA and CDR2 YSLEER come from the germline V gene. CDR3 sequence (DNA): TGCGCCAGCAGCCAAGATCGGGGCGCCTCCTACGAGCAGTACTTC. The encoded protein is CASSQDRGASYEQYF.

This clone was recorded once. This chain connects TRBV15 to TRBJ2-4; possible D gene TRBD2, 5 bases. CDR1 LNHNV and CDR2 YYDKDF come from the germline V gene (reference sequence). Trimming took off 4 bases at V and 1 base at J, with 14 bases between the two ends. The CDR3 is 16 residues long. CDR3 DNA sequence: TGTGCCACCAGCACGGAGGTGGTTTGGGCCAAAAACATTCAGTACTTC. Amino acid sequence: CATSTEVVWAKNIQYF.

The rearrangement joins TRBV11-2 to TRBJ2-2; D not certain. The germline V gene encodes CDR1 SGHAT and CDR2 FQNNGV. The CDR3 contains 14 residues. Trimming took off 4 bases at V and 5 bases at J, with 11 bases between the two ends. CDR3 sequence: CASSSVWGTGELFF. The CDR3 DNA is TGTGCCAGCAGCTCGGTGTGGGGTACCGGGGAGCTGTTTTTT.

The chain links TRBV29-1 to TRBJ1-2; TRBD1 is a possible D gene (5 bases). The CDR3 length is 13 residues. V gave up 7 bases and J gave up 4 bases, with 16 bases separating them. Germline V gene lookup returns CDR1 SQVTM and CDR2 ANQGSEA. CDR3: CSATPARGYGYTF. The CDR3, as DNA: TGCAGCGCTACGCCGGCGAGGGGCTATGGCTACACCTTC.

Comments on this clone: As the CDR3 is not closed by the conserved phenylalanine or tryptophan, this likely results from a read error. The rearrangement uses TRBV6-1 and TRBJ1-6; D is unresolved. V dropped 1 base and J dropped 2 bases, with 12 bases sitting between them. The germline CDR1 and CDR2 sequences are MNHNS and SASEGT. CDR3 length: 17 residues. CDR3 residues: CASSEDGRPTYNSPLHL. The CDR3 bases are TGTGCCAGCAGTGAAGATGGCCGTCCAACCTATAATTCACCCCTCCACCTT.

In this sample, this clone turned up once. The conserved phenylalanine or tryptophan normally closing the CDR3 is absent here, so this likely arose from a read error. The chain uses TRBV2 and TRBJ1-6, with a weak D call TRBD1 (5 bases). Trimming pared 5 bases from V and 9 bases from J, leaving 14 bases between. Germline CDR1 and CDR2: SNHLY and FYNNEI. The CDR3 consists of 14 residues. The CDR3 protein is CASSLQWQGSPLHL. Written as DNA, the CDR3 is TGTGCCAGCAGTCTACAGTGGCAGGGTTCACCCCTCCACCTT.

V usage is TRBV6-1 and J usage is TRBJ1-6, with TRBD1 matching over 7 bases. This CDR3 is 15 amino acids long. Trimming cost V 10 bases and J 2 bases; bases outside gene matches: 8. CDR1 and CDR2 from the germline V gene are MNHNS and SASEGT. DNA of the CDR3: TGTGCCACAGGGAACAGGGGAACCTATAATTCACCCCTCCACTTT. It encodes CATGNRGTYNSPLHF.

The genes are TRBV19 and TRBJ1-2, with unresolved D. The V gene lost 6 bases and the J gene lost 4 bases, with 21 bases spanning the gap. This CDR3 is 16 amino acids long. CDR1 is LNHDA and CDR2 is SQIVND in the germline V gene (reference sequence). CDR3 bases: TGTGCCAGTAGCCCGGGTTGGCAGGCCAGTGGCTATGGCTACACCTTC. Protein: CASSPGWQASGYGYTF.

The rearrangement uses TRBV7-2 and TRBJ2-1, with 9 bases matching TRBD1. With V trimmed by 3 bases and J by 4 bases, 13 bases remained unmatched. CDR3 length equals 18 residues. Germline V gives CDR1 SGHTA, CDR2 FQGNSA. The DNA for the CDR3 is TGTGCCAGCAGCTTTCGAGGGCCGGGACAGGGCTTATACAATGAGCAGTTCTTC. Amino acids: CASSFRGPGQGLYNEQFF.

J is TRBJ1-2 and V is TRBV18, with TRBD1 matching over 9 bases. Per germline, CDR1 KGHSH and CDR2 LQKENI. This CDR3 is built from 15 residues. Germline trimming cut 4 bases from V and 0 bases from J; bases unmatched to any gene: 3. Written as DNA, the CDR3 is TGTGCCAGCTCACATGGGACAGGGTCTAACTATGGCTACACCTTC. Its protein product is CASSHGTGSNYGYTF.

The gene calls are TRBV2 and TRBJ1-2, with D possibly TRBD1 on 5 matching bases. V was cut by 3 bases and J by 6 bases, with 8 bases left in between. The CDR3 consists of 12 residues. Germline V gene data show CDR1 as SNHLY and CDR2 as FYNNEI. CDR3 sequence reads: CASSEGVDGYTF. The CDR3 region has the DNA TGTGCCAGCAGTGAGGGGGTTGATGGCTACACCTTC.

This sequence joins TRBV7-2 and TRBJ2-1; 8 nucleotides agree with TRBD2. This CDR3 has 14 amino acids. The germline V gene encodes CDR1 SGHTA and CDR2 FQGNSA. With V trimmed by 6 bases and J by 8 bases, 9 bases remained unmatched. CDR3 loop: CASSFGTSWDEQFF. CDR3 in DNA: TGTGCCAGCAGTTTCGGGACTAGTTGGGATGAGCAGTTCTTC. Supplemented by reference TRBV7-2 and TRBJ2-1, the full variable domain reads GAGVSQSPSNKVTEKGKDVELRCDPISGHTALYWYRQSLGQGLEFLIYFQGNSAPDKSGLPSDRFSAERTGGSVSTLTIQRTQQEDSAVYLCASSFGTSWDEQFFGPGTRLTVL.

This clone is medium-sized (0.01 to 0.1%) by share. The chain carries TRBV2 and TRBJ1-5; 8 nucleotides line up with TRBD1. This CDR3 comprises 16 residues. The J segment lost 3 bases and the V segment lost 3 bases, leaving 7 bases of the junction unmatched. The germline gives CDR1 SNHLY, CDR2 FYNNEI. This chain's CDR3 is CASSEQGARVNQPQHF. As DNA, the CDR3 is TGTGCCAGCAGTGAGCAGGGGGCGCGGGTCAATCAGCCCCAGCATTTT.

The CDR3 region has the DNA TGCAGCGTCTCTTACTCCCTCGGGGCGGCGAACACCGGGGAGCTGTTTTTT. Protein: CSVSYSLGAANTGELFF. The gene calls are TRBV29-1 and TRBJ2-2, with D perhaps TRBD1 or TRBD2 (5 bases each). CDR3 length: 17 residues. Trimming removed 6 bases at V and 0 bases at J, with 20 bases between. The germline gives CDR1 SQVTM, CDR2 ANQGSEA.

CDR3 in DNA: TGTGCCAGCATCCTAAACTGGGGTAGCAATCAGCCCCAGCATTTT. Its protein product is CASILNWGSNQPQHF. The chain uses TRBV6-1 and TRBJ1-5; D is undetermined. The CDR3 loop spans 15 amino acids. The V gene's germline CDR1 is MNHNS and CDR2 SASEGT. V was cut by 7 bases and J by 0 bases, with 13 bases left in between.

This clone is a singleton in its sample. This chain joins TRBV6-1 and TRBJ2-5; 8 bases align to TRBD2. V lost 7 bases to trimming and J lost 5 bases; unmatched junction nucleotides: 9. The CDR3 has 14 residues. The germline CDR1 and CDR2 sequences are MNHNS and SASEGT. Here the CDR3 reads CASTSSGSGETQYF. CDR3 sequence (DNA): TGTGCCAGCACGTCTAGCGGGTCTGGGGAGACCCAGTACTTC.

This clone turned up a few times. The rearrangement links TRBV5-1 to TRBJ2-1; unclear D gene. This CDR3 contains 17 residues. Germline lookup yields CDR1 SGHRS and CDR2 YFSETQ. Trimming shortened V by 3 bases and J by 0 bases, and 16 bases separated the two germline ends. In DNA form, the CDR3 reads TGCGCCAGCAGCTCCTCGAGGCGGATAGTCTCCTACAATGAGCAGTTCTTC. It specifies CASSSSRRIVSYNEQFF.

CDR3 sequence (DNA): TGTGCCAGCAGTGAAGCGGTCTGGCAGGGGAGCTACACCTTC. Residues: CASSEAVWQGSYTF. V is TRBV6-1 and J is TRBJ1-2; possibly TRBD1 for D (6 bases). Germline-derived CDR1 and CDR2 are MNHNS and SASEGT. The ends were cut back, 0 bases at V and 9 bases at J, with 14 bases in the middle. The CDR3 covers 14 residues.

This sequence joins TRBV19 and TRBJ1-4; 7 nucleotides agree with TRBD1. This CDR3 has 15 residues. The V gene end was trimmed by 5 bases and the J gene end by 7 bases; junction bases not matched to a gene: 10. CDR1 is LNHDA, CDR2 SQIVND, per germline (reference sequence). CDR3: CASSQAGTVPEKLFF. The DNA of the CDR3 is TGTGCCAGTAGTCAGGCCGGGACAGTACCTGAAAAACTGTTTTTT.

CDR3 nucleotide sequence: TGTGCCAGCAGCACCAAGTGGGGTGACGGAAACACCATATATTTT. It yields the protein CASSTKWGDGNTIYF. V is TRBV9 and J is TRBJ1-3; D remains ambiguous. Trimming cost V 4 bases and J 4 bases, with 15 bases left between them. In germline, CDR1 is SGDLS, CDR2 YYNGEE. The CDR3 has 15 residues.

This rearrangement joins TRBV7-3 to TRBJ1-1, with 8 bases aligning to TRBD1. Germline assignment: CDR1 SGHTA and CDR2 FQGTGA. CDR3 length equals 14 residues. The J segment lost 3 bases and the V segment lost 5 bases, leaving 5 bases of the junction unmatched. CDR3 coding DNA: TGTGCCAGCAGCGACAGGGGAGGGGACACTGAAGCTTTCTTT. Its protein product is CASSDRGGDTEAFF. Looking up the rest from reference TRBV7-3 and TRBJ1-1 gives the full variable domain: GAGVSQTPSNKVTEKGKYVELRCDPISGHTALYWYRQSLGQGPEFLIYFQGTGAADDSGLPNDRFFAVRPEGSVSTLKIQRTERGDSAVYLCASSDRGGDTEAFFGQGTRLTVV.

The gene calls are TRBV4-3 and TRBJ2-4; D is uncertain. Germline-derived CDR1 and CDR2 are LGHNA and YSLEER. The CDR3 length is 14 residues. V shed 0 bases and J shed 15 bases, with 18 bases lying between them. The DNA of the CDR3 is TGCGCCAGCAGCCAAGAAACGACTTTTCCTACCCCGTACTTC. Encoded protein: CASSQETTFPTPYF.

The chain carries TRBV7-8 and TRBJ1-5; no clear D gene. The CDR3 extends over 12 amino acids. Germline V gives CDR1 SGHVS, CDR2 FQNEAQ. V shed 5 bases and J shed 4 bases, with 6 bases lying between them. The CDR3 here is CASSPWNQPQHF. The CDR3, as DNA: TGTGCCAGCAGCCCTTGGAATCAGCCCCAGCATTTT.

The V call is TRBV27, the J call TRBJ1-2; D is uncertain. Germline assignment: CDR1 MNHEY and CDR2 SMNVEV (reference sequence). The length of the CDR3 is 14 residues. Trimming left V 2 bases short and J 6 bases short, with 13 bases between. The CDR3 spells CASSLRPGDHGYTF. In DNA form, the CDR3 reads TGTGCCAGCAGTTTAAGGCCAGGCGACCATGGCTACACCTTC.

The chain recombines TRBV6-1 with TRBJ1-1; no clear D gene. The CDR3 extends over 14 amino acids. With 4 bases removed from V and 1 base from J, the gap between germline ends came to 10 bases. Germline loops: CDR1 MNHNS, CDR2 SASEGT. In nucleotides, the CDR3 is TGTGCCAGCAGTGGAGACCCCCCGAACACTGAAGCTTTCTTT. It translates to CASSGDPPNTEAFF.